The 29 T cell receptor beta chains below come from one sample, sequenced in a study of OX40 agonist ivuxolimab in advanced cancers. To prepare the library, the immunoSEQ multiplex PCR assay was applied. TCRdb mirrors the immuneACCESS table, restricted to in-frame sequences. Some clones are absent from its copies; in checked studies, under half trace to an unresolved V gene, and the reason for the others is unknown. Counted in this sample were around 60,000 clones; 82% of them appeared once. Over 1.3% of the sample is in the top ten clones. The sequenced sample was CD4+ or CD8+ T cells sorted from blood, obtained in a trial of the OX40 agonist ivuxolimab. The receptors were sampled from an adult with an advanced solid tumor such as melanoma, head and neck, liver or kidney cancer.

This chain joins TRBV19 and TRBJ2-2, with D perhaps assigned TRBD1 or TRBD2 (5 bases each). In germline, CDR1 is LNHDA, CDR2 SQIVND (reference sequence). Trimming removed 5 bases from V and 4 bases from J, with 23 bases in between. The CDR3 totals 18 residues. The CDR3 reads CASSWGPNHPSSTGELFF. The CDR3 coding sequence is TGTGCCAGTAGTTGGGGACCAAACCACCCGTCGTCCACCGGGGAGCTGTTTTTT.

This clone showed up just once. The DNA for the CDR3 is TGTGCCAGCAGCATGGGACAGGAAGAGACCCAGTACTTC. Amino acids: CASSMGQEETQYF. This sequence joins TRBV5-4 and TRBJ2-5; 8 bases are shared with TRBD1. With 4 bases clipped from V and 3 bases from J, the junction kept 2 bases outside the gene matches. This CDR3 contains 13 residues. CDR1 SGHNT and CDR2 YYREEE come from the germline V gene (reference sequence).

The chain is built from TRBV28 and TRBJ1-6; no clear D. The length of the CDR3 is 14 residues. Trimming removed 3 bases at V and 7 bases at J, with 10 bases between. Germline V gene lookup returns CDR1 MDHEN and CDR2 SYDVKM. The CDR3 loop reads CASSFQVFNSPLHF. The CDR3 DNA sequence: TGTGCCAGCAGTTTCCAGGTGTTCAATTCACCCCTCCACTTT.

By sample share, this clone is medium-sized (0.01 to 0.1%). The V gene is TRBV11-3, the J gene TRBJ2-7, with D tentatively TRBD2 (6 bases). Germline CDR1 reads SGHNT; CDR2 reads YENEEA. The CDR3 sequence is 15 residues long. V was trimmed by 4 bases and J by 0 bases, leaving 13 bases between them. The CDR3 sequence: CASSSGTSHSYEQYF. DNA of the CDR3: TGTGCCAGCAGCTCCGGGACTTCTCACTCCTACGAGCAGTACTTC. The full variable domain, in which reference TRBV11-3 and TRBJ2-7 provide the parts outside the CDR3, is EAGVVQSPRYKIIEKKQPVAFWCNPISGHNTLYWYLQNLGQGPELLIRYENEEAVDDSQLPKDRFSAERLKGVDSTLKIQPAELGDSAVYLCASSSGTSHSYEQYFGPGTRLTVT.

The chain recombines TRBV5-1 with TRBJ2-5; the D gene is possibly TRBD2 (6 bases). With the DNA end fitting TRBJ2-7 better, the J assignment may be wrong. Germline loops: CDR1 SGHRS, CDR2 YFSETQ. The CDR3 is 14 amino acids. CDR3 DNA: TGCGCCAGCAACCGGGACGGGAGCTCCTACGAGCAGTACTTC. Its translation is CASNRDGSSYEQYF.

J is TRBJ2-3 and V is TRBV5-1, with D tentatively TRBD1 or TRBD2 (5 bases each). The V end lost 9 bases, the J end lost 0 bases, and 11 bases lay between the germline ends. CDR3 length: 13 residues. Per the germline V gene, CDR1 is SGHRS and CDR2 is YFSETQ. CDR3 sequence: CATGTGSTDTQYF. CDR3 nucleotide sequence: TGCGCCACCGGGACGGGTAGCACAGATACGCAGTATTTT.

The V and J genes are TRBV6-5 and TRBJ1-2; maybe TRBD1 (6 bases). This CDR3 comprises 12 residues. Per germline, CDR1 MNHEY and CDR2 SVGAGI. V lost 9 bases and J lost 3, with 11 bases in between. For the CDR3, the DNA is TGTGCCAGTAAGGACAGATACTATGGCTACACCTTC. Its protein is CASKDRYYGYTF.

The rearrangement links TRBV18 to TRBJ2-1; 8 bases line up with TRBD2. The CDR3 length is 14 residues. Germline lookup yields CDR1 KGHSH and CDR2 LQKENI. The ends lost 5 bases at V and 6 bases at J; junction bases unmatched: 6. The CDR3 sequence: CASSGTGGINEQFF. The CDR3 region has the DNA TGTGCCAGCTCAGGGACGGGGGGGATCAATGAGCAGTTCTTC.

V is TRBV11-3 and J is TRBJ2-3; a possible D gene is TRBD1 (6 bases). Germline V gene data show CDR1 as SGHNT and CDR2 as YENEEA. CDR3 length equals 15 residues. V lost 5 bases to trimming and J lost 2 bases, with 14 bases between them. The CDR3 here is CASSPGVLVTDTQYF. The CDR3 nucleotides read TGTGCCAGCAGCCCAGGGGTGCTAGTCACAGATACGCAGTATTTT. The full variable domain, in which reference TRBV11-3 and TRBJ2-3 provide the parts outside the CDR3, is EAGVVQSPRYKIIEKKQPVAFWCNPISGHNTLYWYLQNLGQGPELLIRYENEEAVDDSQLPKDRFSAERLKGVDSTLKIQPAELGDSAVYLCASSPGVLVTDTQYFGPGTRLTVL.

The chain uses TRBV19 and TRBJ1-5, with 9 bases aligning to TRBD1. The CDR3 sequence is 13 residues long. From germline, CDR1 is LNHDA and CDR2 SQIVND (reference sequence). V shed 6 bases and J 5 bases; nucleotides not matched to a gene: 2. CDR3 nucleotides: TGTGCCAGTAGCCGGGACAGGGATCAGCCCCAGCATTTT. Translated: CASSRDRDQPQHF.

The chain joins TRBV7-6 to TRBJ2-5, with 7 nucleotides matching TRBD1. V lost 3 bases, J lost 3 bases, and 1 base stayed unmatched. This CDR3 region has 13 residues. Germline loops: CDR1 SGHVS, CDR2 FNYEAQ. CDR3 DNA sequence: TGTGCCAGCAGCTTCGGACAGGAAGAGACCCAGTACTTC. It encodes CASSFGQEETQYF.

J is TRBJ1-6 and V is TRBV5-6, with TRBD1 matching over 7 bases. There are 14 residues in the CDR3. V trimming: 4 bases; J trimming: 6 bases; junction bases outside the gene matches: 4. Germline V gene lookup returns CDR1 SGHDT and CDR2 YYEEEE. CDR3 coding DNA: TGTGCCAGCAGCCGGGACAGCTTTAATTCACCCCTCCACTTT. Translating gives CASSRDSFNSPLHF.

This clone has more than one count but fewer than ten. V and J are TRBV6-1 and TRBJ2-1; TRBD2 matches at 12 bases. The trim removed 9 bases at V and 4 bases at J, leaving 4 bases unmatched. The CDR3 covers 14 residues. Per germline, CDR1 MNHNS and CDR2 SASEGT. CDR3 residues: CASSTSGRYNEQFF. CDR3 in DNA: TGTGCCAGTTCGACTAGCGGGAGATACAATGAGCAGTTCTTC.

The J gene is TRBJ1-5, the V gene TRBV4-1; 7 bases are shared with TRBD1. Germline V gene sequence: CDR1 MGHRA, CDR2 YSYEKL. The V gene end was trimmed by 1 base and the J gene end by 3 bases; junction bases not matched to a gene: 9. The CDR3 is made up of 17 amino acids. CDR3: CASSQGLARGINQPQHF. The CDR3 DNA sequence: TGCGCCAGCAGCCAAGGACTGGCCAGGGGGATCAATCAGCCCCAGCATTTT.

The chain combines TRBV9 with TRBJ2-5; 10 bases agree with TRBD2. V lost 0 bases, J lost 3 bases, and 20 bases stayed unmatched. Germline CDR1 and CDR2: SGDLS and YYNGEE. There are 21 residues in the CDR3. The CDR3 bases are TGTGCCAGCAGCGTAGGCCCTGGGGGTCTAGCGGGAGCTCGGGGCAAAGAGACCCAGTACTTC. Encoded protein: CASSVGPGGLAGARGKETQYF.

This chain joins TRBV11-3 and TRBJ1-1; D is ambiguous. V lost 1 base and J lost 4, with 4 bases in between. The CDR3 contains 12 residues. From germline, CDR1 is SGHNT and CDR2 YENEEA. This CDR3 reads CASSLGRTEAFF. CDR3 sequence (DNA): TGTGCCAGCAGCTTAGGTCGCACTGAAGCTTTCTTT.

This clone was picked up a small number of times. The J gene is TRBJ2-1, the V gene TRBV19; D is unclear. CDR1 LNHDA and CDR2 SQIVND come from the germline V gene (reference sequence). This CDR3 is 12 amino acids long. Trimming cost V 7 bases and J 7 bases, with 11 bases left between them. The DNA of the CDR3 is TGTGCCAGTACTTCCTCTCGGAATGAGCAGTTCTTC. Protein sequence: CASTSSRNEQFF.

The chain employs TRBV25-1 and TRBJ2-1; D remains ambiguous. The V gene lost 6 bases and the J gene lost 8 bases, with 8 bases spanning the gap. From germline, CDR1 is MGHDK and CDR2 SYGVNS. The CDR3 consists of 11 residues. The CDR3 region is CASSPMDEQFF. The DNA for the CDR3 is TGTGCCAGCAGCCCTATGGATGAGCAGTTCTTC.

The V call is TRBV6-6, the J call TRBJ2-7, with 8 bases fitting TRBD2. Germline trimming cut 2 bases from V and 3 bases from J; bases unmatched to any gene: 9. This CDR3 has 16 amino acids. The germline CDR1 and CDR2 sequences are MNHNY and SVGAGI (reference sequence). This chain's CDR3 is CASSYPPGGRHYEQYF. The CDR3, as DNA: TGTGCCAGCAGTTACCCCCCGGGGGGGAGGCACTACGAGCAGTACTTC.

In the case of this clone: Mismatch with germline at one junction end may stem from a read error. The chain uses TRBV7-7 and TRBJ2-1, with TRBD2 matching 8 bases. CDR1 SSHAT and CDR2 FNYEAQ come from the germline V gene (reference sequence). There are 13 residues in the CDR3. The CDR3 nucleotides read TGTGCTAGCAGCTTTAGCGGGACGAATGAGCAGTTCTTC. Translating gives CASSFSGTNEQFF.

In this sample, this clone turned up a few times. The chain employs TRBV5-4 and TRBJ1-6; possibly TRBD1 for D (6 bases). The CDR3 totals 15 residues. Trimming pared 4 bases from V and 5 bases from J, leaving 13 bases between. The germline V gene has CDR1 SGHNT and CDR2 YYREEE (reference sequence). The CDR3 DNA reads TGTGCCAGCAGCCCGGGACATCCGAATAATTCACCCCTCCACTTT. Its protein is CASSPGHPNNSPLHF.

The rearrangement joins TRBV7-9 to TRBJ1-6; D may be TRBD1 (5 bases). CDR3 length: 15 residues. Trimming pared 0 bases from V and 5 bases from J, leaving 8 bases between. Germline lookup yields CDR1 SEHNR and CDR2 FQNEAQ (reference sequence). CDR3 DNA sequence: TGTGCCAGCAGCTTAGCGGCAGGGCATAATTCACCCCTCCACTTT. It is translated as CASSLAAGHNSPLHF. Based on the CDR3 plus reference TRBV7-9 and TRBJ1-6, the full variable domain is DTGVSQNPRHKITKRGQNVTFRCDPISEHNRLYWYRQTLGQGPEFLTYFQNEAQLEKSRLLSDRFSAERPKGSFSTLEIQRTEQGDSAMYLCASSLAAGHNSPLHFGNGTRLTVT.

The chain combines TRBV7-2 with TRBJ2-7; the match to TRBD1 covers 9 bases. After removal of 3 bases from V and 4 bases from J, the junction contained 4 bases not matched to a gene. The V gene's germline CDR1 is SGHTA and CDR2 FQGNSA. The CDR3 is 14 amino acids. CDR3 DNA sequence: TGTGCCAGCAGCTTCCGGGACAGGGCGTACGAGCAGTACTTC. Protein product: CASSFRDRAYEQYF.

The chain recombines TRBV7-2 with TRBJ2-5; unclear D gene. Looked up from germline, CDR1 is SGHTA and CDR2 is FQGNSA. The CDR3 length is 12 residues. The ends were cut back, 7 bases at V and 1 base at J, with 7 bases in the middle. This chain's CDR3 is CASKRTQETQYF. CDR3 nucleotide sequence: TGTGCCAGCAAAAGGACCCAAGAGACCCAGTACTTC.

This clone was seen repeatedly, ten times or more. The V call is TRBV29-1, the J call TRBJ1-2; TRBD1 matches at 10 bases. CDR3 length equals 13 residues. The germline V gene has CDR1 SQVTM and CDR2 ANQGSEA. V shed 7 bases and J 5 bases; nucleotides not matched to a gene: 7. The CDR3 nucleotides are TGCAGCGCTCGACAGGGGGCGAGTTATGGCTACACCTTC. It specifies CSARQGASYGYTF. The whole variable domain, filled in from reference TRBV29-1 and TRBJ1-2, reads SAVISQKPSRDICQRGTSLTIQCQVDSQVTMMFWYRQQPGQSLTLIATANQGSEATYESGFVIDKFPISRPNLTFSTLTVSNMSPEDSSIYLCSARQGASYGYTFGSGTRLTVV.

This sequence joins TRBV5-1 and TRBJ1-1; maybe TRBD1 (6 bases). Looked up from germline, CDR1 is SGHRS and CDR2 is YFSETQ. CDR3 length equals 15 residues. Trimming cost V 0 bases and J 10 bases, with 19 bases left between them. The CDR3 reads CASSLAGGATGGAFF. The CDR3 coding sequence is TGCGCCAGCAGCTTGGCGGGGGGCGCAACTGGCGGAGCTTTCTTT.

The V call is TRBV6-1, the J call TRBJ2-1; TRBD2 matches at 9 bases. Germline assignment: CDR1 MNHNS and CDR2 SASEGT. There are 14 residues in the CDR3. Unmatched junction bases numbered 6, after V lost 6 bases and J lost 6 bases. The CDR3 loop is CASSPSGIGNEQFF. The CDR3 DNA reads as TGTGCCAGCAGCCCTAGCGGGATAGGCAATGAGCAGTTCTTC.

This clone was recorded a few times. J is TRBJ2-1 and V is TRBV6-6, with 8 bases matching TRBD2. J was trimmed by 15 bases and V by 8 bases; bases with no gene match: 15. This CDR3 comprises 13 residues. The germline V gene has CDR1 MNHNY and CDR2 SVGAGI (reference sequence). CDR3 sequence reads: CASSGREGGTAFF. The CDR3 nucleotides read TGTGCCAGCTCTGGCCGGGAGGGGGGAACAGCGTTCTTC.

Here the CDR3 DNA reads TGTGCCAGCAACCTCGAGCCGGGCAATCAGCCCCAGCATTTT. This codes for CASNLEPGNQPQHF. This chain links TRBV2 with TRBJ1-5; D remains unclear. Germline loops: CDR1 SNHLY, CDR2 FYNNEI. This CDR3 contains 14 residues. Trimming left V 7 bases short and J 2 bases short, with 12 bases between.